The rows below give T cell receptor beta chains drawn from one sample of a study of CD8 T cells in ankylosing spondylitis. TCRdb re-analysed the 5' RACE reads in MiXCR, keeping a single row per CDR3 protein. The sample includes 700,000 to 850,000 distinct CDR3 sequences, approximately 10% seen only once; the top ten take approximately 0.5%. The sequenced sample was blood, either unsorted or a sorted T cell fraction (not recorded which). These receptors all come from a male donor with ankylosing spondylitis. Each CDR3 is given with its conserved first and last residue. A D gene is named only where the DNA matches it firmly. Expanded clones get a size class; other rows say once, few or many, or leave the size out.

V: TRBV12-3/TRBV12-4
D: -
size: -
J: TRBJ1-6
DNA: TGTGCCAGCAGTCCTCTTTCGTGGTCACCCCTCCACTTT
CDR3: CASSPLSWSPLHF

V: TRBV10-2
D: -
size: -
J: TRBJ1-4
DNA: TGCGCCAGCAGTGGGATGACAGGTCGGGATGAAAAACTGTTTTTT
CDR3: CASSGMTGRDEKLFF

V: TRBV5-5
D: TRBD1
size: -
J: TRBJ2-1
DNA: TGTGCCAGCAGCCGGACCGGGACAGGAGACAATGAGCAGTTCTTC
CDR3: CASSRTGTGDNEQFF

V: TRBV19
D: -
size: few
J: TRBJ2-1
DNA: TGTGCCAGTAGAGGGGATGAGCCCCGGCAGTTCTTC
CDR3: CASRGDEPRQFF

V: TRBV15
D: -
size: -
J: TRBJ2-5
DNA: TGTGCCACCAGCAGACAACCTCTGGGGGAGTACCAAGAGACCCAGTACTTC
CDR3: CATSRQPLGEYQETQYF

V: TRBV6-1
D: TRBD2
size: few
J: TRBJ2-7
DNA: TGTGCCAGCAGAAGGCGGGATAGCGGGACCCACGAGCAGTACTTC
CDR3: CASRRRDSGTHEQYF

V: TRBV6-5
D: -
size: -
J: TRBJ2-1
DNA: TGTGCCAGCAGCTTAACCTCCGATTACAATGAGCAGTTCTTC
CDR3: CASSLTSDYNEQFF

V: TRBV7-2
D: TRBD2
size: few
J: TRBJ2-5
DNA: TGTGCCAGCAGCTATCGACTAGCGGGAGGCGAGACCCAGTACTTC
CDR3: CASSYRLAGGETQYF

V: TRBV20-1
D: -
size: few
J: TRBJ2-1
DNA: TGCAGTGCTAGGTCAGCGAGCTACTCCTACAATGAGCAGTTCTTC
CDR3: CSARSASYSYNEQFF

V: TRBV6-2/TRBV6-3
D: -
size: few
J: TRBJ2-1
DNA: TGTGCCAGCAGTTACGGTAGTCGGGGCTCATACAATGAGCAGTTCTTC
CDR3: CASSYGSRGSYNEQFF

V: TRBV4-2
D: -
size: -
J: TRBJ1-1
DNA: TGTGCCAGCAGCCAAGTCTTCGGGGACGGTGAAGCTTTCTTT
CDR3: CASSQVFGDGEAFF

V: TRBV20-1
D: -
size: many
J: TRBJ2-2
DNA: TGCAGTGCTAGAGATCGGAGGGGCGGGTATACCGGGGAGCTGTTTTTT
CDR3: CSARDRRGGYTGELFF

V: TRBV20-1
D: TRBD1
size: many
J: TRBJ1-2
DNA: TGCAGTGCTAGCCAGGGACAGAGTTTTGTTGGCTACACCTTC
CDR3: CSASQGQSFVGYTF

V: TRBV6-1
D: -
size: -
J: TRBJ2-3
DNA: TGTGCCAGCAGTCCCGACAGGTTGGGGGCAGATACGCAGTATTTT
CDR3: CASSPDRLGADTQYF

V: TRBV6-5
D: TRBD2
size: few
J: TRBJ2-1
DNA: TGTGCCAGCAGTTACAGGACACCTGGACTAGCGGGTGTAAATGAGCAGTTCTTC
CDR3: CASSYRTPGLAGVNEQFF

V: TRBV4-3
D: TRBD2
size: -
J: TRBJ2-3
DNA: TGCGCCAGCAGCCCCGGGGGAGCGGGAAGCACAGATACGCAGTATTTT
CDR3: CASSPGGAGSTDTQYF

V: TRBV20-1
D: -
size: -
J: TRBJ2-2
DNA: TGCAGTGCTAGAAAAAGGACAGCGAACACCGGGGAGCTGTTTTTT
CDR3: CSARKRTANTGELFF

V: TRBV10-3
D: TRBD1
size: -
J: TRBJ2-7
DNA: TGTGCCATCAGTGAGTCAGAGTGGCGGACAGGGGCCCGAGAGCAGTACTTC
CDR3: CAISESEWRTGAREQYF

V: TRBV5-1
D: -
size: many
J: TRBJ1-1
DNA: TGCGCCAGCAGCTTGGCGGGGCAGAACACTGAAGCTTTCTTT
CDR3: CASSLAGQNTEAFF

V: TRBV7-6
D: TRBD1
size: few
J: TRBJ1-1
DNA: TGTGCCAGCAGCTTATCTTGGACAGGGGTGACTGAAGCTTTCTTT
CDR3: CASSLSWTGVTEAFF

V: TRBV5-1
D: -
size: few
J: TRBJ2-3
DNA: TGCGCCAGCAGCTTGGCCCCGACGGAAGATACGCAGTATTTT
CDR3: CASSLAPTEDTQYF

V: TRBV7-2
D: -
size: -
J: TRBJ2-6
DNA: TGTGCCAGCAGCCGGGGCAACTCTGGGGCCAACGTCCTGACTTTC
CDR3: CASSRGNSGANVLTF

V: TRBV21-1
D: -
size: few
J: TRBJ1-2
DNA: TGTGCCAGCAGCAAAGTCGGAGCGGATGGCTACACCTTC
CDR3: CASSKVGADGYTF

V: TRBV5-1
D: TRBD1
size: many
J: TRBJ2-5
DNA: TGCGCCAGCAGCGATGGGACAGGGGGAAAGACCCAGTACTTC
CDR3: CASSDGTGGKTQYF

V: TRBV6-7
D: -
size: -
J: TRBJ2-2
DNA: TGTGCCAGCAGGGGAGACCGGGGAATCACCGGGGAGCTGTTTTTT
CDR3: CASRGDRGITGELFF

V: TRBV28
D: -
size: -
J: TRBJ1-3
DNA: TGTGCCAGCAGTTTGGGGGGTTCGAGGGGAAACACCATATATTTT
CDR3: CASSLGGSRGNTIYF

V: TRBV24-1
D: TRBD2
size: -
J: TRBJ2-1
DNA: TGTGCCACCAGTGCCCCGACTAGCGGGAACTACAATGAGCAGTTCTTC
CDR3: CATSAPTSGNYNEQFF